The clone carrying this T cell receptor beta chain was detected a few times. This sample was taken from a study of beta chain features in type 1 diabetes. Study-wide context: Patients and healthy donors were similar in age, gender and cell yields. Sorted cells examined across all samples numbered approximately 100 million.

Germline assignment: CDR1 SGDLS and CDR2 YYNGEE. The CDR3 sequence is 16 residues long. V was cut by 3 bases and J by 0 bases, with 16 bases left in between. Expressed TCRB transcripts were sequenced after all isolated RNA was converted to cDNA. Deep immunoSEQ sequencing covered naive, central memory and regulatory T cell samples. Clones were read by immunoSEQ multiplex PCR, and TCRdb kept only the in-frame ones, dropping some. Seen here are about 370,000 clones, more than 13% observed once, and the top ten hold approximately 0.02%. The TCR was taken from a woman under 30 in good health. The V and J genes are TRBV9 and TRBJ2-7; D is possibly TRBD2 (6 bases). The sample was naive CD4+ T cells from blood. The CDR3 DNA reads TGTGCCAGCAGCGGCCGTAGCGGAGGGCCCTCCTACGAGCAGTACTTC. Residues: CASSGRSGGPSYEQYF.